Below are 13 T cell receptor beta chains sequenced from a single sample in a study of cytomegalovirus exposure and HLA in healthy donors. The method was immunoSEQ multiplex PCR; TCRdb's version includes in-frame clones alone and lacks a portion of them. Of some 150,000 clones listed, roughly 87% are singletons. Sequenced input: PBMCs. The receptor source for this set is a woman aged 18-35 years in good health and CMV-seropositive.

The genes are TRBV9 and TRBJ1-6; D is undetermined. Germline V CDR1 and CDR2: SGDLS, YYNGEE. V was clipped by 0 bases and J by 0 bases, with 13 bases between them. The CDR3 spans 18 residues. The CDR3 is CASSVDGEISSYNSPLHF. The CDR3 nucleotides read TGTGCCAGCAGCGTAGACGGAGAGATAAGCTCCTATAATTCACCCCTCCACTTT.

This sequence joins TRBV23-1 and TRBJ2-2; D possibly corresponds to TRBD1 (5 bases). TRBV23-1 falls under the ORF class, with uncertain function. Trimming stripped 8 bases from V and 5 bases from J, with 15 bases between. CDR3 length equals 14 residues. The DNA for the CDR3 is TGCGCCAGCTTACAAGGGGTTAGTACCGGGGAGCTGTTTTTT. It translates to CASLQGVSTGELFF.

The genes are TRBV5-8 and TRBJ2-1, with 12 bases fitting TRBD1. The junction had 3 bases not matched to a gene; V was cut back by 0 bases and J by 8 bases. Looked up from germline, CDR1 is SGHTS and CDR2 is YDEGEE. CDR3 length equals 15 residues. The CDR3 coding sequence is TGTGCCAGCAGCTTGGGGGACAGGGGGCGCGATGAGCAGTTCTTC. Its protein product is CASSLGDRGRDEQFF.

The chain combines TRBV30 with TRBJ2-3; 12 bases are a match to TRBD2. The CDR3 sequence is 15 residues long. Per germline, CDR1 GTSNPN and CDR2 SVGIG (reference sequence). Losses at the gene ends were 2 bases for V and 4 bases for J; bases not matched to a gene: 4. CDR3: CAWSQTSGGADTQYF. The CDR3 DNA is TGTGCCTGGAGTCAGACTAGCGGGGGAGCAGATACGCAGTATTTT.

The chain is built from TRBV9 and TRBJ2-2; TRBD1 is a possible D gene (6 bases). The germline gives CDR1 SGDLS, CDR2 YYNGEE. V was clipped by 1 base and J by 2 bases, with 9 bases between them. The CDR3 extends over 15 amino acids. The CDR3 region is CASSVTGLNTGELFF. The CDR3 coding sequence is TGTGCCAGCAGCGTAACAGGGTTAAACACCGGGGAGCTGTTTTTT. The variable domain in full, with the rest retrieved from reference TRBV9 and TRBJ2-2, is DSGVTQTPKHLITATGQRVTLRCSPRSGDLSVYWYQQSLDQGLQFLIQYYNGEERAKGNILERFSAQQFPDLHSELNLSSLELGDSALYFCASSVTGLNTGELFFGEGSRLTVL.

This clone was detected once. The V call is TRBV6-5, the J call TRBJ1-2, with a tentative D call TRBD1 (5 bases). V was clipped by 0 bases and J by 3 bases, with 11 bases between them. CDR3 length equals 15 residues. The V gene's germline CDR1 is MNHEY and CDR2 SVGAGI. In DNA form, the CDR3 reads TGTGCCAGCAGTTACTCAGCCGGGGGGGACTATGGCTACACCTTC. Its protein is CASSYSAGGDYGYTF.

The chain carries TRBV5-1 and TRBJ2-2; D gene ambiguous. The V end was cut by 5 bases, the J end by 0 bases, with 11 bases between. Germline assignment: CDR1 SGHRS and CDR2 YFSETQ. This CDR3 has 15 amino acids. CDR3 residues: CASSLRRTNTGELFF. CDR3 bases: TGCGCCAGCAGTCTACGCAGGACGAACACCGGGGAGCTGTTTTTT.

The chain recombines TRBV19 with TRBJ2-5; 7 bases are shared with TRBD1. V dropped 4 bases and J dropped 5; count of bases not matched to a gene: 4. The CDR3 runs 13 residues. In germline, CDR1 is LNHDA, CDR2 SQIVND (reference sequence). This CDR3 reads CASSSTGVETQYF. In DNA, the CDR3 is TGTGCCAGTAGTAGTACAGGGGTCGAGACCCAGTACTTC.

The genes are TRBV28 and TRBJ1-5, with D perhaps TRBD1 (5 bases). With 8 bases removed from V and 1 base from J, the gap between germline ends came to 21 bases. The germline V gene has CDR1 MDHEN and CDR2 SYDVKM. The CDR3 extends over 17 amino acids. The CDR3: CASGVYRSGYSNQPQHF. CDR3 in DNA: TGTGCCAGCGGAGTTTATCGTTCAGGGTACAGCAATCAGCCCCAGCATTTT.

CDR3: CASTFPDSDTQYF. CDR3 nucleotides: TGTGCCAGCACCTTCCCGGACTCGGATACGCAGTATTTT. The rearrangement uses TRBV6-5 and TRBJ2-3; D is perhaps TRBD2 (5 bases). Germline V CDR1 and CDR2: MNHEY, SVGAGI. This CDR3 has 13 amino acids. The V end was cut by 7 bases, the J end by 6 bases, with 14 bases between.

V gene TRBV11-2 combines with J gene TRBJ2-5; D possibly corresponds to TRBD2 (6 bases). The CDR3 contains 13 residues. V was cut by 5 bases and J by 2 bases, with 9 bases left in between. The germline CDR1 and CDR2 sequences are SGHAT and FQNNGV. The chain's CDR3 is CASSPGLQETQYF. CDR3 nucleotides: TGTGCCAGCAGCCCCGGACTACAAGAGACCCAGTACTTC.

Only one count was recorded for this clone. J is TRBJ1-4 and V is TRBV5-8, with TRBD1 identical over 7 bases. Germline CDR1 is SGHTS and CDR2 is YDEGEE. This CDR3 is 15 amino acids long. V dropped 0 bases and J dropped 8; count of bases not matched to a gene: 7. In DNA, the CDR3 is TGTGCCAGCAGCTTGGCCGGGACAGCCGCAGAAAAACTGTTTTTT. As protein: CASSLAGTAAEKLFF.

V and J are TRBV5-1 and TRBJ2-1, with TRBD2 matching over 12 bases. This CDR3 has 17 residues. CDR1 SGHRS and CDR2 YFSETQ come from the germline V gene. Trimming at V came to 3 bases and at J to 4 bases, leaving 8 bases not matched to a gene. The CDR3 loop is CASSSTAGTSGYNEQFF. CDR3 DNA: TGCGCCAGCAGCTCCACAGCCGGGACTAGCGGGTACAATGAGCAGTTCTTC. The entire variable domain, with the rest obtained from reference TRBV5-1 and TRBJ2-1, is as follows: KAGVTQTPRYLIKTRGQQVTLSCSPISGHRSVSWYQQTPGQGLQFLFEYFSETQRNKGNFPGRFSGRQFSNSRSEMNVSTLELGDSALYLCASSSTAGTSGYNEQFFGPGTRLTVL.